These T cell receptor beta chains were read from a single sample in a study of T cell repertoires in cytomegalovirus infection. Using its own MiXCR run on the reads, TCRdb lists one record per CDR3 protein. The sample has roughly 800,000 distinct CDR3 sequences, just under 30% seen once. No antigen has been identified for these receptors. The specimen comprised cultured CD8+ T cells from PBMCs, sampled from culture after CMV antigen stimulation. The receptors were gathered from a human donor in good health (CMV status not recorded). Some clones in this sample may be carry-over from other donors' samples. Each CDR3 is given with its conserved first and last residue. The D gene is left open where the match is weak. Rows give clone size only sometimes, using once, few, many, or a class for an expanded clone.

CDR3nt: TGTGCCAGCAGTTTCGGAATGGGTATCGGGGAGCTGTTTTTT; CDR3aa: CASSFGMGIGELFF; j_gene: TRBJ2-2; d_gene: -; abundance: -; v_gene: TRBV27
CDR3nt: TGTGCCAGCAGTTTAGGTTTCAGCGGCTACACCTTC; CDR3aa: CASSLGFSGYTF; j_gene: TRBJ1-2; d_gene: -; abundance: -; v_gene: TRBV12-3/TRBV12-4
CDR3nt: TGTGCCAGCAGCCCCCTTGGGGGGGACATCCGGGGCTACACCTTC; CDR3aa: CASSPLGGDIRGYTF; j_gene: TRBJ1-2; d_gene: -; abundance: few; v_gene: TRBV7-6
CDR3nt: TGTGCCAGCAGCGTAGATGGGACAGGGGCAACAGATACGCAGTATTTT; CDR3aa: CASSVDGTGATDTQYF; j_gene: TRBJ2-3; d_gene: TRBD1; abundance: -; v_gene: TRBV9
CDR3nt: TGTGCCAGCAGCTTAGCGGACCGCACAGATACGCAGTATTTT; CDR3aa: CASSLADRTDTQYF; j_gene: TRBJ2-3; d_gene: -; abundance: few; v_gene: TRBV7-9
CDR3nt: TGTGCCAGCAGCTTAGGTTCTAGCGGGCCTAGCTCCTACAATGAGCAGTTCTTC; CDR3aa: CASSLGSSGPSSYNEQFF; j_gene: TRBJ2-1; d_gene: TRBD2; abundance: -; v_gene: TRBV7-9
CDR3nt: TGTGCCAGCACCGACATGGGGGGAGGCAATGAGCAGTTCTTC; CDR3aa: CASTDMGGGNEQFF; j_gene: TRBJ2-1; d_gene: -; abundance: few; v_gene: TRBV12-3/TRBV12-4
CDR3nt: TGTGCCAGCAGTGATGGCCATCAGTACTTC; CDR3aa: CASSDGHQYF; j_gene: TRBJ2-7; d_gene: -; abundance: once; v_gene: TRBV2
CDR3nt: TGTGCCAGCAGCCCCCTTGCTCGGACAGGGGGAAACTATGGCTACACCTTC; CDR3aa: CASSPLARTGGNYGYTF; j_gene: TRBJ1-2; d_gene: TRBD1; abundance: few; v_gene: TRBV5-4
CDR3nt: TGTGCCAGCAGCTTAAGGCAGGGTAGGGGCAATGAGCAGTTCTTC; CDR3aa: CASSLRQGRGNEQFF; j_gene: TRBJ2-1; d_gene: -; abundance: many; v_gene: TRBV7-8
CDR3nt: TGTGCCAGCAGTTTAACCCCCGGTTACACTGAAGCTTTCTTT; CDR3aa: CASSLTPGYTEAFF; j_gene: TRBJ1-1; d_gene: -; abundance: few; v_gene: TRBV12-3/TRBV12-4
CDR3nt: TGTGCCAGCAGTTACCGTAGGGATTCTAACTATGGCTACACCTTC; CDR3aa: CASSYRRDSNYGYTF; j_gene: TRBJ1-2; d_gene: -; abundance: -; v_gene: TRBV6-6
CDR3nt: TGTGCCAGCAGCCCCAGGGAGGTGGCCAAAAACATTCAGTACTTC; CDR3aa: CASSPREVAKNIQYF; j_gene: TRBJ2-4; d_gene: -; abundance: -; v_gene: TRBV5-5
CDR3nt: TGTGCCAGCACCCAACCCAGGACAGGTAGAAAACTGTTTTTT; CDR3aa: CASTQPRTGRKLFF; j_gene: TRBJ1-4; d_gene: TRBD1; abundance: -; v_gene: TRBV27
CDR3nt: TGTGCCAGCAGAGCCCGCTGGGGTGGGTCACTCTACGAGCAGTACTTC; CDR3aa: CASRARWGGSLYEQYF; j_gene: TRBJ2-7; d_gene: -; abundance: few; v_gene: TRBV6-5
CDR3nt: TGTGCCAGCAGTGACTCAGGGGCCGGGGAGCTGTTTTTT; CDR3aa: CASSDSGAGELFF; j_gene: TRBJ2-2; d_gene: -; abundance: -; v_gene: TRBV6-4
CDR3nt: TGTGCCAGCGGTTCTGACGGAAGCAATCAGCCCCAGCATTTT; CDR3aa: CASGSDGSNQPQHF; j_gene: TRBJ1-5; d_gene: -; abundance: few; v_gene: TRBV27
CDR3nt: TGTGCCAGCGTTGATAGGGGACCCGTCTATAATTCACCCCTCCACTTT; CDR3aa: CASVDRGPVYNSPLHF; j_gene: TRBJ1-6; d_gene: -; abundance: -; v_gene: TRBV6-2/TRBV6-3
CDR3nt: TGTGCCAGCAGTTTAACGGGGTTAGGGAGTGAAAAACTGTTTTTT; CDR3aa: CASSLTGLGSEKLFF; j_gene: TRBJ1-4; d_gene: -; abundance: few; v_gene: TRBV12-3/TRBV12-4
CDR3nt: TGTGCCAGCCGCGGACGCCGGGGGGCTTATACTAGCACAGATACGCAGTATTTT; CDR3aa: CASRGRRGAYTSTDTQYF; j_gene: TRBJ2-3; d_gene: -; abundance: few; v_gene: TRBV6-1
CDR3nt: TGTGCCAGCAGCTTTTTCCCTCAGGGGAGGAATCAGCCCCAGCATTTT; CDR3aa: CASSFFPQGRNQPQHF; j_gene: TRBJ1-5; d_gene: -; abundance: -; v_gene: TRBV5-6
CDR3nt: TGTGCCAGCAGTTATCCCCCAGGCCTCGTAGACGGGGAGCTGTTTTTT; CDR3aa: CASSYPPGLVDGELFF; j_gene: TRBJ2-2; d_gene: -; abundance: few; v_gene: TRBV6-2/TRBV6-3
CDR3nt: TGTGCCAGCAGCGTGACTAGCGGGGGTGGTGATACGCAGTATTTT; CDR3aa: CASSVTSGGGDTQYF; j_gene: TRBJ2-3; d_gene: TRBD2; abundance: -; v_gene: TRBV7-6
CDR3nt: TGTGCCAGTACCCTCTCGAACACCGGGGAGCTGTTTTTT; CDR3aa: CASTLSNTGELFF; j_gene: TRBJ2-2; d_gene: -; abundance: many; v_gene: TRBV19
CDR3nt: TGCAGCGTTGAAGTCATCAACCCCGAGACCTCAGATTCCTACGAGCAGTACTTC; CDR3aa: CSVEVINPETSDSYEQYF; j_gene: TRBJ2-7; d_gene: -; abundance: few; v_gene: TRBV29-1
CDR3nt: TGTGCCAGCAGTTACTCATCGACAGGCCCCCAAGAGACCCAGTACTTC; CDR3aa: CASSYSSTGPQETQYF; j_gene: TRBJ2-5; d_gene: -; abundance: few; v_gene: TRBV6-6
CDR3nt: TGTGCCAGCAGTGACTCGGGGCCTCCGGGGGTTTGGGATGAGCAGTTCTTC; CDR3aa: CASSDSGPPGVWDEQFF; j_gene: TRBJ2-1; d_gene: -; abundance: -; v_gene: TRBV6-4
CDR3nt: TGTGCCAGCAGCTTATCTACAGGGGGTTCCTCCACCTACGAGCAGTACTTC; CDR3aa: CASSLSTGGSSTYEQYF; j_gene: TRBJ2-7; d_gene: TRBD1; abundance: few; v_gene: TRBV7-9
CDR3nt: TGTGCCAGCAGCCCTTCGCGGGTTTATGAGCAGTTCTTC; CDR3aa: CASSPSRVYEQFF; j_gene: TRBJ2-1; d_gene: -; abundance: -; v_gene: TRBV11-3
CDR3nt: TGTGCCAGCAGCTTGGAACCGGGACAGGGTACGTCCTATGAGCAGTTCTTC; CDR3aa: CASSLEPGQGTSYEQFF; j_gene: TRBJ2-1; d_gene: TRBD1; abundance: few; v_gene: TRBV5-5
CDR3nt: TGTGCCAGCAGCTTGGAGCCTACCGGGGAGCTGTTTTTT; CDR3aa: CASSLEPTGELFF; j_gene: TRBJ2-2; d_gene: -; abundance: -; v_gene: TRBV5-5
CDR3nt: TGTGCCAGCAGCGCCAGGGTGGATGTGTATGGCTACACCTTC; CDR3aa: CASSARVDVYGYTF; j_gene: TRBJ1-2; d_gene: -; abundance: -; v_gene: TRBV3-1
CDR3nt: TGTGCCAGCTGGACCGGGACAGGGTACAATGAGCAGTTCTTC; CDR3aa: CASWTGTGYNEQFF; j_gene: TRBJ2-1; d_gene: TRBD1; abundance: -; v_gene: TRBV2
CDR3nt: TGTGCCAGCAGTTTTCCTAAACAGGGCGCCACAGATACGCAGTATTTT; CDR3aa: CASSFPKQGATDTQYF; j_gene: TRBJ2-3; d_gene: -; abundance: few; v_gene: TRBV6-5
CDR3nt: TGTGCCAGCAGTTTACGAGCTACGAACACTGAAGCTTTCTTT; CDR3aa: CASSLRATNTEAFF; j_gene: TRBJ1-1; d_gene: -; abundance: once; v_gene: TRBV27
CDR3nt: TGTGCCAGTAGTCTCTCTAGCGGGGGGGCGAAAAACATTCAGTACTTC; CDR3aa: CASSLSSGGAKNIQYF; j_gene: TRBJ2-4; d_gene: TRBD2; abundance: -; v_gene: TRBV19
CDR3nt: TGCAGTGCTAGAGAGGGACTAGCGGGGGTCACATACCAAGAGACCCAGTACTTC; CDR3aa: CSAREGLAGVTYQETQYF; j_gene: TRBJ2-5; d_gene: TRBD2; abundance: -; v_gene: TRBV20-1
CDR3nt: TGTGCCAGCAGCCAAGCAGGACAGGGTGGTAGCTACACCTTC; CDR3aa: CASSQAGQGGSYTF; j_gene: TRBJ1-2; d_gene: TRBD1; abundance: -; v_gene: TRBV7-9
CDR3nt: TGTGCCAGCAGTTTATGGAAAAATAGCAATCAGCCCCAGCATTTT; CDR3aa: CASSLWKNSNQPQHF; j_gene: TRBJ1-5; d_gene: -; abundance: -; v_gene: TRBV12-3/TRBV12-4
CDR3nt: TGTGCCAGCAGTTTAGGGTTTAATGCCCAGCATTTT; CDR3aa: CASSLGFNAQHF; j_gene: TRBJ1-5; d_gene: -; abundance: -; v_gene: TRBV12-3/TRBV12-4
CDR3nt: TGCAGCGTTGAAGCCATTTCGACAGGGAAGGTAGACTATGGCTACACCTTC; CDR3aa: CSVEAISTGKVDYGYTF; j_gene: TRBJ1-2; d_gene: TRBD1; abundance: few; v_gene: TRBV29-1